This TCR beta chain derives from a study of molecular identifiers for immune sequencing clone quantification. Sorting captured naive CD8 T cells as CD8+CD4-CCR7+CD45RA+. Via MiXCR, TCRdb re-called the PCR reads, giving one row per CDR3 protein. The sample has over 600,000 distinct CDR3 sequences, about 20% seen once; the top ten hold roughly 0.83%. A few counts support this clonotype. The target antigen is unknown. Study-wide findings and caveats: Because of identical TCR molecules sharing a barcode, sizes of highly expanded clones could be underestimated. In a background of roughly 970,000 naive cells, spiked Jurkat TCR RNA from one cell was reportedly detectable. Effector cells had over 99% of their molecules in clones above 20 RNA copies, while naive cells had under 1%.

This TCR derives from a human donor in good health. Some libraries in this study had Jurkat cell RNA spiked in. Sample: naive CD8+ T cells from blood, with Jurkat cell RNA spiked in. Specified subset: FACS-sorted CD8+CD4-CCR7+CD45RA+ naive T cells.

In nucleotides, the CDR3 is TGTGCCAGCAGTGAGGGGGGGAGAGGCATTCAGTACTTC. Its protein product is CASSEGGRGIQYF. The chain has TRBV2 and TRBJ2-4; 7 bases fit TRBD2. The germline CDR1 and CDR2 sequences are SNHLY and FYNNEI. Trimming cost V 3 bases and J 9 bases; bases outside gene matches: 5. CDR3 length: 13 residues.